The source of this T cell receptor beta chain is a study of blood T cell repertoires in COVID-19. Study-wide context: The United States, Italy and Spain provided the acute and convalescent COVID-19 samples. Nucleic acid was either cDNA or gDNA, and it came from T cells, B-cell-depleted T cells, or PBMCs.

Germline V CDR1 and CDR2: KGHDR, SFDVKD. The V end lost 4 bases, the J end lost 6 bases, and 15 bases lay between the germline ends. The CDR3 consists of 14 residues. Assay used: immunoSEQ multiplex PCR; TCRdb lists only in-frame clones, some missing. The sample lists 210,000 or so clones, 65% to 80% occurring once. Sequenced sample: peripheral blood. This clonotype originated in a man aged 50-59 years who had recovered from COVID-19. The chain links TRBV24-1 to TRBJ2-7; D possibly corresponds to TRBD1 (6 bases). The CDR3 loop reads CATSESAGDGEQYF. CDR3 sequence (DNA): TGTGCCACCAGTGAATCCGCAGGGGACGGCGAGCAGTACTTC.